Reported below is one TCR beta chain. The antigen is unknown. The data derive from a study of T cell repertoires in cytomegalovirus infection. The wider study: It can be stated that public TCR beta signatures indicated CMV infection as well as a matching HLA type.

V lost 8 bases and J lost 9, with 21 bases in between. The CDR3 totals 15 residues. Notes on the study in general: People with CMV and the relevant HLA were identified by cumulative public TCR beta family frequency.

TCRdb used MiXCR to reprocess the reads, holding one entry per CDR3 protein. The data hold around 450,000 distinct CDR3 sequences, with roughly a third observed a single time. The sequenced sample was PBMCs. The receptor was isolated from a human donor in good health (CMV status not recorded). Some clones in this sample may be carry-over from other donors' samples. The J gene is TRBJ1-6, the V gene TRBV5-3; D call uncertain. TRBV5-3 is identified as an open reading frame with a role that is uncertain. In DNA, the CDR3 is TGTGCCAGCAGCCGGTGGGAGGGCCAAGGTTCACCCCTCCACTTT. This gives the protein CASSRWEGQGSPLHF.